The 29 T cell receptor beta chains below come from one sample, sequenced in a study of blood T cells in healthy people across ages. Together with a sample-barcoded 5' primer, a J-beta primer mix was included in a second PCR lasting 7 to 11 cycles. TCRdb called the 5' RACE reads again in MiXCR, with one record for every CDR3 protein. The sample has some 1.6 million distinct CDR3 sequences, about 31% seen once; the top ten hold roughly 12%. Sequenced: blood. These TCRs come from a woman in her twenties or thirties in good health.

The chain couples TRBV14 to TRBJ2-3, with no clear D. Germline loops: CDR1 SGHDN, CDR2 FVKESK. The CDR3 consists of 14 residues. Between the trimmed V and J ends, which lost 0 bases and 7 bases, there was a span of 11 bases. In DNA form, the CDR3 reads TGTGCCAGCAGCCAAGATTCGAGACCCCATACGCAGTATTTT. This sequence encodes CASSQDSRPHTQYF.

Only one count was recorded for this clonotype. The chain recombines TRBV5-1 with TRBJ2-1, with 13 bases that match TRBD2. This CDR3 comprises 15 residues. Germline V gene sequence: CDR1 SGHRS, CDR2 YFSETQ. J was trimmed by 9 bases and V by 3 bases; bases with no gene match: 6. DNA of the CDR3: TGCGCCAGCAGCTCATCGACTAGCGGGAGGCTTGAGCAGTTCTTC. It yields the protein CASSSSTSGRLEQFF.

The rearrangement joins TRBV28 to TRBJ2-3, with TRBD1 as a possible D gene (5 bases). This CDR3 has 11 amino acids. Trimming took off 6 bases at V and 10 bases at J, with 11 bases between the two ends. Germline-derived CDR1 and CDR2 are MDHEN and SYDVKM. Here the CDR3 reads CASSLTAAQYF. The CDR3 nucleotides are TGTGCCAGCAGCCTGACAGCCGCGCAGTATTTT.

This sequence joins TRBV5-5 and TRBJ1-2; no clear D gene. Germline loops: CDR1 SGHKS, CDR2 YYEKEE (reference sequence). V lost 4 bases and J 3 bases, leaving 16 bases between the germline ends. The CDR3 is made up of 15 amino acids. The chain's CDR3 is CASSPDPRSDYGYTF. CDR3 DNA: TGTGCCAGCAGCCCGGACCCACGGTCTGACTATGGCTACACCTTC.

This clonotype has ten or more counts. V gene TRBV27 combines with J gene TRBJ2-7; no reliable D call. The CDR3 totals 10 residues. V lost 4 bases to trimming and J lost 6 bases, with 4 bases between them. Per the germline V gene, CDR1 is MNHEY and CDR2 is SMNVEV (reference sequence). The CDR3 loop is CASSYFEQYF. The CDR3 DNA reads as TGTGCCAGCAGTTATTTCGAGCAGTACTTC.

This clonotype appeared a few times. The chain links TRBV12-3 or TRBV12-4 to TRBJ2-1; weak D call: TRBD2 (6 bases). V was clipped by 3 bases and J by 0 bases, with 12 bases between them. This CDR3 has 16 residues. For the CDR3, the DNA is TGTGCCAGCAGTTTGGGTAGGCGGGGCTCCTACAATGAGCAGTTCTTC. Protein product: CASSLGRRGSYNEQFF.

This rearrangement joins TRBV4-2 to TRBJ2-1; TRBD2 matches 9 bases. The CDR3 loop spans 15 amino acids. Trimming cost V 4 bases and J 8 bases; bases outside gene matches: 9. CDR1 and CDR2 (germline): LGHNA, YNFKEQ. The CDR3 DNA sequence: TGTGCCAGCAGCCGGTTAGCGGGGGTTCTCGATGAGCAGTTCTTC. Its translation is CASSRLAGVLDEQFF.

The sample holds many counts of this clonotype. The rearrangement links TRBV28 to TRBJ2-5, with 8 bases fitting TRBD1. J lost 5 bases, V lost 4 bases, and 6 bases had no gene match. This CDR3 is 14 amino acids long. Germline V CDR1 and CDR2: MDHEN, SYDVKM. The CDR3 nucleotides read TGTGCCAGCAGTTCACACAGGGGGATGGAGACCCAGTACTTC. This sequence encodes CASSSHRGMETQYF.

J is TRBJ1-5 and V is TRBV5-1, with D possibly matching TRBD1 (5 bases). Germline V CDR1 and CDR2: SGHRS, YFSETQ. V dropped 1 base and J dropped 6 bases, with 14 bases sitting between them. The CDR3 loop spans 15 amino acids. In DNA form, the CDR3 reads TGCGCCAGCAGCTTGACTGGGGGTTCAGGTCAGCCCCAGCATTTT. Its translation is CASSLTGGSGQPQHF. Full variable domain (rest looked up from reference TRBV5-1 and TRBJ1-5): KAGVTQTPRYLIKTRGQQVTLSCSPISGHRSVSWYQQTPGQGLQFLFEYFSETQRNKGNFPGRFSGRQFSNSRSEMNVSTLELGDSALYLCASSLTGGSGQPQHFGDGTRLSIL.

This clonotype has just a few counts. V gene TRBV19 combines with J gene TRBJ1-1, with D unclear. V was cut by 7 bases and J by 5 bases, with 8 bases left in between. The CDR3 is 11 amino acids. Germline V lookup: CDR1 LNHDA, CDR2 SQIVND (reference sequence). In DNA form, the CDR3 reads TGTGCCAGTATCTGGTCAACTGAAGCTTTCTTT. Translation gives CASIWSTEAFF.

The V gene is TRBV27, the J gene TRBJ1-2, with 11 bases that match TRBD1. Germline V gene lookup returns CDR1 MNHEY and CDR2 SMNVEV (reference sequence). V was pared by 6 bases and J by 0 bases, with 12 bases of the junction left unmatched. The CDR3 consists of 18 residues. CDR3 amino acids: CASSRYGQGAEANYGYTF. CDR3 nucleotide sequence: TGTGCCAGCAGCCGATATGGACAGGGGGCCGAAGCTAACTATGGCTACACCTTC.

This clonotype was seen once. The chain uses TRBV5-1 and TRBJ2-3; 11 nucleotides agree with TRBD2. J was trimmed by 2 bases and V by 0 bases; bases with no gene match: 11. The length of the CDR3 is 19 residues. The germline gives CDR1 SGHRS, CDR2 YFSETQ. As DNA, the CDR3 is TGCGCCAGCAGCTTGGCCCCGATACTAGCGGGAGCTCTCACAGATACGCAGTATTTT. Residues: CASSLAPILAGALTDTQYF.

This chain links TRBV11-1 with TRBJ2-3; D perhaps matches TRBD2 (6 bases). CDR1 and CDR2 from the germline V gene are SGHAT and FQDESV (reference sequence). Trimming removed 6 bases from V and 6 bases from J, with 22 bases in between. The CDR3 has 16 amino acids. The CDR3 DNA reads TGTGCCAGCAGAGCTGAATCCCTCGGGAGTACCGATACGCAGTATTTT. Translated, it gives CASRAESLGSTDTQYF.

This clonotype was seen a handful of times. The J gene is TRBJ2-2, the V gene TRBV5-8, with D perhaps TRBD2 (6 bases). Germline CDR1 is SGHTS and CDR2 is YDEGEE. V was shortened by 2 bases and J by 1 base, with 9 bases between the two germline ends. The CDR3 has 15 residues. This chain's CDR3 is CASSFTSLNTGELFF. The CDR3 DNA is TGTGCCAGCAGCTTCACTAGCTTGAACACCGGGGAGCTGTTTTTT.

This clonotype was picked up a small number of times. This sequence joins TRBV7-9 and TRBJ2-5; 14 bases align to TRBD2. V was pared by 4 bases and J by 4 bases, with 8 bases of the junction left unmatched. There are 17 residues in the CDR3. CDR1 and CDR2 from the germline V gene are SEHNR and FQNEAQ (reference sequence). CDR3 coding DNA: TGTGCCAGCAGCTCAGGGGTGACTAGCGGGAGGGGAGAGACCCAGTACTTC. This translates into CASSSGVTSGRGETQYF.

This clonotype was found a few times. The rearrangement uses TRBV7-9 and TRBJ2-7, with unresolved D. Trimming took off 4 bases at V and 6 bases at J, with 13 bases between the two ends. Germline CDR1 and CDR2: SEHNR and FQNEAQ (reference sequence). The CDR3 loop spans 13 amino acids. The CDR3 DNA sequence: TGTGCCAGCAGCTCCAGCTGGGGTCCCGAGCAGTACTTC. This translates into CASSSSWGPEQYF.

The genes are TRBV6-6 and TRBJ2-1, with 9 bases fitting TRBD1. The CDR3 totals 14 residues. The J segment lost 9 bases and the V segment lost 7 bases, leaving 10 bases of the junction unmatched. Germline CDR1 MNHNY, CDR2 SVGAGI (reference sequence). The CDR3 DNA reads TGTGCCAGCAATGAACAGGGGGCCGGGGGTGAGCAGTTCTTC. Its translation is CASNEQGAGGEQFF.

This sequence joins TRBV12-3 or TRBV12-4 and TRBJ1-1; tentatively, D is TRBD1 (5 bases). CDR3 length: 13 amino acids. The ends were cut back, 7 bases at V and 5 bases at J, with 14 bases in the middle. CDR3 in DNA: TGTGCCAGCAACGGGGGTACGTGGACTGAAGCTTTCTTT. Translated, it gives CASNGGTWTEAFF.

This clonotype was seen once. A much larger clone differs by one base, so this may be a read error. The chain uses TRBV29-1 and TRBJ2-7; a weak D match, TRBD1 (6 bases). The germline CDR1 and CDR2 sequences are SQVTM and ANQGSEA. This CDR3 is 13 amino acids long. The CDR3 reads CGVDRDNSYEQYF. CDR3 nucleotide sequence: TGCGGCGTTGACCGGGACAACTCCTACGAGCAGTACTTC.

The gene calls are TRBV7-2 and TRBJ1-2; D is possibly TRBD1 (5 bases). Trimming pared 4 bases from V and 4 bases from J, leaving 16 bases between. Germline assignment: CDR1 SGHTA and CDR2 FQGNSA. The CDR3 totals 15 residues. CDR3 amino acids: CASSSAVGGFYGYTF. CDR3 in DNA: TGTGCCAGCAGCTCCGCGGTTGGGGGGTTCTATGGCTACACCTTC.

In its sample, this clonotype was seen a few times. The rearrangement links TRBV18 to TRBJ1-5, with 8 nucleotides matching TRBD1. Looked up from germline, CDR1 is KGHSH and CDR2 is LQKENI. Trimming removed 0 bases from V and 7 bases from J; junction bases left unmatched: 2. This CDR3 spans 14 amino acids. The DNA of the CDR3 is TGTGCCAGCTCACCACCGGGACAGGTGCAGCCCCAGCATTTT. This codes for CASSPPGQVQPQHF.

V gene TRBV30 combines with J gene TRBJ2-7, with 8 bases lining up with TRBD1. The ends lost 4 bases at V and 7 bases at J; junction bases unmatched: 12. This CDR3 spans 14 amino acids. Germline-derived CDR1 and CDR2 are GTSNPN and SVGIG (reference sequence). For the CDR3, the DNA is TGTGCCTGGATCGTTGGCAGGGGGCGGGGTGAGCAGTACTTC. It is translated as CAWIVGRGRGEQYF.

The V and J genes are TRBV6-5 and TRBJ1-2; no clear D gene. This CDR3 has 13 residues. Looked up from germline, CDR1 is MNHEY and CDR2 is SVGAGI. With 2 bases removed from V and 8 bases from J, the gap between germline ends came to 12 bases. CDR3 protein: CASSYRESEGYTF. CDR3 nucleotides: TGTGCCAGCAGTTACAGGGAGAGTGAAGGCTACACCTTC.

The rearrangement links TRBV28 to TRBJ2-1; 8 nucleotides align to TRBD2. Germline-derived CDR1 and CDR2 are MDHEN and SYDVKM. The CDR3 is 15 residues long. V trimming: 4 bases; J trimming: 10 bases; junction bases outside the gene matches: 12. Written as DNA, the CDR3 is TGTGCCAGCAGTTATCAAAGCGGGAGCACCTACGAGCAGTTCTTC. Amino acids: CASSYQSGSTYEQFF.

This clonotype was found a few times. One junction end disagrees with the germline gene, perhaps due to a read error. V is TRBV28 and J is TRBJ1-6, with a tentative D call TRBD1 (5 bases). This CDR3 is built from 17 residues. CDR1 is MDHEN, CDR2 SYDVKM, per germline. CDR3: CASSLGTKSSYNSPLHF. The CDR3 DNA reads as TGTGCCAGCAGTTTAGGGACGAAGAGCTCCTATAATTCGCCCCTCCACTTT. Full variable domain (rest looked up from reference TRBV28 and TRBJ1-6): DVKVTQSSRYLVKRTGEKVFLECVQDMDHENMFWYRQDPGLGLRLIYFSYDVKMKEKGDIPEGYSVSREKKERFSLILESASTNQTSMYLCASSLGTKSSYNSPLHFGNGTRLTVT.

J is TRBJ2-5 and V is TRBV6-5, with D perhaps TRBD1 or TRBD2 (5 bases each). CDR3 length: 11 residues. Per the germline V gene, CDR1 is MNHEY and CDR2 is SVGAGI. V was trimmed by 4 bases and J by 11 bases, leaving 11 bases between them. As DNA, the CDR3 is TGTGCCAGCAGTTGGGGGATGGAGCAGTACTTC. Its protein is CASSWGMEQYF.

The CDR3 sequence is CSVRLAGCNEQFF. Here the CDR3 DNA reads TGCAGTGTCAGACTAGCGGGGTGCAATGAGCAGTTCTTC. The chain couples TRBV20-1 to TRBJ2-1; the match to TRBD2 covers 11 bases. The ends lost 7 bases at V and 6 bases at J; junction bases unmatched: 5. The germline CDR1 and CDR2 sequences are DFQATT and SNEGSKA (reference sequence). The CDR3 is 13 amino acids.

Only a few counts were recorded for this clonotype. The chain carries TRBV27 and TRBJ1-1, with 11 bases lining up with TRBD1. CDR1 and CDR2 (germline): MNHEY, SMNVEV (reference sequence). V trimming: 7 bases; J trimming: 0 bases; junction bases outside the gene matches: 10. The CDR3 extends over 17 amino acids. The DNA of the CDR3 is TGTGCCAGCAACCGATGGACAGGGGGCTCTATGAACACTGAAGCTTTCTTT. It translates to CASNRWTGGSMNTEAFF.

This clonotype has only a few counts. CDR3 nucleotide sequence: TGTGCCAGCAGCTTCGCGACCGCAGATACGCAGTATTTT. It is translated as CASSFATADTQYF. The V call is TRBV11-2, the J call TRBJ2-3, with D uncertain. CDR1 and CDR2 (germline): SGHAT, FQNNGV. This CDR3 spans 13 amino acids. V dropped 3 bases and J dropped 4 bases, with 8 bases sitting between them.